The T cell receptor beta chain described here comes from a study of identical twins. General observations from the study: Invariant T cells like MAIT and iNKT could partly confound the zero-insertion analyses.

The table lists this clonotype with a few counts. Its antigen is undetermined. cDNA carried unique molecular identifiers, and a universal primer site was added by template switching. TCRdb reanalysed the 5' RACE reads using MiXCR and keeps one entry per CDR3 protein. The table lists over 550,000 distinct CDR3 sequences, roughly 7.1% of them singletons. V gave up 0 bases and J gave up 6 bases, with 13 bases separating them. CDR1 and CDR2 (germline): SGDLS, YYNGEE. This CDR3 region has 15 residues. A further study also used this sample, focusing on yellow fever vaccine responses in identical twins.

The chain links TRBV9 to TRBJ2-1; D is perhaps TRBD2 (6 bases). The sample comprised PBMCs. This TCR derives from a woman aged 18 to 35 in good health. This CDR3 reads CASSVDGRVGNEQFF. The CDR3 DNA is TGTGCCAGCAGCGTAGACGGGAGAGTCGGCAATGAGCAGTTCTTC.